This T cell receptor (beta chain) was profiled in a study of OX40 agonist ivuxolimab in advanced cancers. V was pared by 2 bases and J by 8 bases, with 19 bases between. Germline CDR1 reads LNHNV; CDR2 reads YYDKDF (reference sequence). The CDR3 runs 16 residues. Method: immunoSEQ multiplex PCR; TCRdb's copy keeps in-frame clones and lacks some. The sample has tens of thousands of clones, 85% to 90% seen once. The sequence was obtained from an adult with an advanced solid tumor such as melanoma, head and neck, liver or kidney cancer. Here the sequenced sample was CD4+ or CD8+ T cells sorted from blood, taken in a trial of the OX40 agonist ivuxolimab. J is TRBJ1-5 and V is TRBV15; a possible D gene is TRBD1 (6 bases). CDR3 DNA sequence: TGTGCCACCAGCAGAAACCCTTTGAACAGGGTCGAGCCCCAGCATTTT. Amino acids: CATSRNPLNRVEPQHF. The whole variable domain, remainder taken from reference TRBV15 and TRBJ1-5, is DAMVIQNPRYQVTQFGKPVTLSCSQTLNHNVMYWYQQKSSQAPKLLFHYYDKDFNNEADTPDNFQSRRPNTSFCFLDIRSPGLGDTAMYLCATSRNPLNRVEPQHFGDGTRLSIL.